Here is one TCR beta chain with its context. Its antigen is still unknown. Template: tumor biopsy or peripheral blood genomic DNA, roughly 550-6,004 ng per sample. CDR1 and CDR2 (germline): LGHDT, YNNKEL (reference sequence). The ends lost 4 bases at V and 6 bases at J; junction bases unmatched: 10. This CDR3 region has 17 residues. This sample was included in a study of T cells in tumors after PD-1 blockade. General study points: In squamous cell carcinoma, roughly 50% of expanded exhausted clones were novel versus 29% of other expanded CD8+ clones.

Here immunoSEQ multiplex PCR was the method, and the copy in TCRdb shows in-frame clones only, minus some. The sample consists of over 3,000 clones, around two thirds of them appearing once. The receptor comes from a human donor with cutaneous squamous cell carcinoma. The V gene is TRBV3-1 (or the pseudogene TRBV3-2), the J gene TRBJ2-1, with 12 bases that match TRBD2. The sample was tumor tissue, taken after anti-PD-1 treatment. The CDR3 is CASSPWSSGGAPNEQFF. The CDR3 coding sequence is TGTGCCAGCAGCCCCTGGTCTAGCGGGGGGGCCCCCAATGAGCAGTTCTTC.